Listed below are T cell receptor beta chains from one sample, sequenced in a study of blood T cells in healthy people across ages. Each CDR3 protein is one row after TCRdb ran MiXCR on the 5' RACE reads. The data hold 1.5 million or so distinct CDR3 sequences, with about 40% observed a single time. Sequenced sample: blood. The receptors derive from a woman aged 18-29 years in good health. The CDR3 runs from the conserved cysteine through the conserved F or W. D genes are given only for firm matches. Only part of the rows carry a size: once, few, many, or a class if the clone is expanded.

TRBD2	TRBV15	few	TRBJ2-1	TGTGCCACCGCCCCGGGACTAGTGTCCTACAATGAGCAGTTCTTC	CATAPGLVSYNEQFF
NA	TRBV28	NA	TRBJ2-7	TGTGCCAGCAGCGATCCTCGGGACTCACCATTTCGATCGTCCTACGAGCAGTACTTC	CASSDPRDSPFRSSYEQYF
TRBD1	TRBV20-1	few	TRBJ2-7	TGCAGTGCTAGAAGGACAGGGTTGTACGAGCAGTACTTC	CSARRTGLYEQYF
NA	TRBV25-1	NA	TRBJ2-1	TGTGCCAGCAGTGAATTTCTCTACAATGAGCAGTTCTTC	CASSEFLYNEQFF
TRBD2	TRBV5-1	NA	TRBJ2-1	TGCGCCAGCAGCCCCCCAAGGGGAGCGGGAGAATACAATGAGCAGTTCTTC	CASSPPRGAGEYNEQFF
NA	TRBV20-1	few	TRBJ1-2	TGCAGTGTCCAGACCAAGGCATCCTATGGCTACACCTTC	CSVQTKASYGYTF
NA	TRBV4-1	few	TRBJ2-7	TGCGCCAGCAGCCAATACGAGGAGGAGAACCCTGACGAGCAGTACTTC	CASSQYEEENPDEQYF
TRBD2	TRBV4-1	NA	TRBJ2-5	TGCGCCAGCAGCCATATAAGCGGGGACTCCTACAATGAGCAGTACTTC	CASSHISGDSYNEQYF
TRBD2	TRBV9	NA	TRBJ2-1	TGTGCCAGCAGCGTAGGGGGCGGGAGCACGTCTGAGCAGTTCTTC	CASSVGGGSTSEQFF
NA	TRBV29-1	many	TRBJ1-2	TGCAGCGTTGAGGAGGGGCCTAACTATGGCTACACCTTC	CSVEEGPNYGYTF
TRBD2	TRBV5-5	NA	TRBJ2-7	TGTGCCAGCAGTCCCCATTCCACCGGGACTAGACCCTACGAGCAGTACTTC	CASSPHSTGTRPYEQYF
TRBD2	TRBV18	NA	TRBJ2-1	TGTGCCAGCTCACCCGGGACTAGCGGGAGAGGTGAGCAGTTCTTC	CASSPGTSGRGEQFF
TRBD1	TRBV14	few	TRBJ2-3	TGTGCCAGCAGCCCTTGGACAGGGGGCACAGATACGCAGTATTTT	CASSPWTGGTDTQYF